The rows below give T cell receptor beta chains drawn from one sample of a study of OX40 agonist ivuxolimab in advanced cancers. Clones were sequenced by immunoSEQ multiplex PCR, and TCRdb holds only the in-frame ones, with some missing. The profile shows more than 45,000 clones, roughly nine tenths of them singletons. The sequenced sample was CD4+ or CD8+ T cells sorted from blood, obtained in a trial of the OX40 agonist ivuxolimab. Receptors were obtained from an adult with an advanced solid tumor such as melanoma, head and neck, liver or kidney cancer. Both conserved end residues are part of each CDR3. D genes are given only for firm matches. Some rows have no size entry. The others give once, few or many, or a class for an expanded clone.

V: TRBV25-1
D: TRBD1
size: .
J: TRBJ2-7
CDR3: CASSGAPGTGFYEQYF
DNA: TGTGCCAGCAGTGGGGCCCCCGGGACAGGGTTCTACGAGCAGTACTTC

V: TRBV14
D: .
size: once
J: TRBJ2-3
CDR3: CASSQEATDTQYF
DNA: TGTGCCAGCAGCCAAGAAGCGACAGATACGCAGTATTTT

V: TRBV28
D: .
size: .
J: TRBJ2-7
CDR3: CASSFYDNTYEQYF
DNA: TGTGCCAGCAGTTTTTATGACAACACCTACGAGCAGTACTTC

V: TRBV4-3
D: TRBD2
size: .
J: TRBJ2-1
CDR3: CASSQVKASGRPYNEQFF
DNA: TGCGCCAGCAGCCAAGTGAAAGCTAGCGGGAGACCCTACAATGAGCAGTTCTTC

V: TRBV4-3
D: TRBD2
size: .
J: TRBJ2-2
CDR3: CASSQDRSSGANTGELFF
DNA: TGCGCCAGCAGCCAAGATCGGTCTAGCGGGGCGAACACCGGGGAGCTGTTTTTT

V: TRBV4-2
D: TRBD2
size: .
J: TRBJ2-1
CDR3: CASRSGLAGLDEQFF
DNA: TGTGCCAGCAGATCAGGGCTAGCGGGACTCGATGAGCAGTTCTTC

V: TRBV6-4
D: TRBD2
size: .
J: TRBJ2-3
CDR3: CASRRKSGKGTDTQYF
DNA: TGTGCCAGCAGGAGGAAGAGCGGGAAAGGTACAGATACGCAGTATTTT

V: TRBV14
D: .
size: .
J: TRBJ2-7
CDR3: CASSQDLSYEQYF
DNA: TGTGCCAGCAGCCAAGATTTAAGCTACGAGCAGTACTTC

V: TRBV27
D: TRBD2
size: .
J: TRBJ2-5
CDR3: CASSFLAGDETQYF
DNA: TGTGCCAGCAGTTTCCTAGCGGGAGACGAGACCCAGTACTTC

V: TRBV7-2
D: .
size: .
J: TRBJ2-7
CDR3: CASSFTRDQVHEQYF
DNA: TGTGCCAGCAGCTTCACGAGGGACCAAGTGCACGAGCAGTACTTC

V: TRBV28
D: TRBD2
size: .
J: TRBJ2-5
CDR3: CASISGAQETQYF
DNA: TGTGCCAGCATAAGCGGGGCCCAAGAGACCCAGTACTTC